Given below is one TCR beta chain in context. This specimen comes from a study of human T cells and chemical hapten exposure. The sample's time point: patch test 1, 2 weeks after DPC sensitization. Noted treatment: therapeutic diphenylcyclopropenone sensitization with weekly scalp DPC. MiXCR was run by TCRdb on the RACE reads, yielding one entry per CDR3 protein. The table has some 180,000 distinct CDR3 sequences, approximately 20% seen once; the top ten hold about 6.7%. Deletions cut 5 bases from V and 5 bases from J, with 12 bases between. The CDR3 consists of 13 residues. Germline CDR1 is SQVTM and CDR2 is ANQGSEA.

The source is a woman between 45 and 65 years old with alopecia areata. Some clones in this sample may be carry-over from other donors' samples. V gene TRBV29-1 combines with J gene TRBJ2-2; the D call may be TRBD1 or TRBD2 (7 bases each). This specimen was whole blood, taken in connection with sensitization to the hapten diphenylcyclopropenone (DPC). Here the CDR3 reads CSVNRGGTGELFF. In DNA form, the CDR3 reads TGCAGCGTTAACAGGGGAGGGACCGGGGAGCTGTTTTTT.